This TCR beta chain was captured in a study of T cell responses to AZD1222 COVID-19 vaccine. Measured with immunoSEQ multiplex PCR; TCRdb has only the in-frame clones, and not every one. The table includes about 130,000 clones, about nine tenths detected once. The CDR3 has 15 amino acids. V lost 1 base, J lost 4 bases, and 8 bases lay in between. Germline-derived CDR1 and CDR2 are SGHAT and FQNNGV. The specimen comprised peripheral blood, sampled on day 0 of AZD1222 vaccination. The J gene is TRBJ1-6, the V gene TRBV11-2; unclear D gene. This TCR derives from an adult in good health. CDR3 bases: TGTGCCAGCAGCTTAGCGGCTGGGTATAATTCACCCCTCCACTTT. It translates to CASSLAAGYNSPLHF.